The 25 T cell receptor beta chains presented below share a single source sample, sequenced in a study of memory CD4+ T cells and cytomegalovirus serostatus. Produced via immunoSEQ multiplex PCR; TCRdb's table is partial and in-frame only. This repertoire shows about 56,000 clones, 82% found once; its top ten account for over 0.35%. The sort gate was single viable CD3+CD4+CD8-CD45RO+ cells for memory CD4+ T cells. Sequenced sample: memory CD4+ T cells from blood. All receptors derive from an adult in good health and CMV-seronegative.

The CDR3 sequence is CASSPGAGQVYEQYF. CDR3 coding DNA: TGTGCCAGCAGCCCAGGGGCGGGACAGGTCTACGAGCAGTACTTC. The chain combines TRBV7-3 with TRBJ2-7; 8 nucleotides line up with TRBD1. The length of the CDR3 is 15 residues. Germline CDR1 SGHTA, CDR2 FQGTGA. Losses at the gene ends were 5 bases for V and 3 bases for J; bases not matched to a gene: 9. The full variable domain, rest sourced from reference TRBV7-3 and TRBJ2-7, is GAGVSQTPSNKVTEKGKYVELRCDPISGHTALYWYRQSLGQGPEFLIYFQGTGAADDSGLPNDRFFAVRPEGSVSTLKIQRTERGDSAVYLCASSPGAGQVYEQYFGPGTRLTVT.

The chain couples TRBV5-5 to TRBJ2-7; D is ambiguous. Germline CDR1 SGHKS, CDR2 YYEKEE (reference sequence). Trimming shortened V by 0 bases and J by 3 bases, and 7 bases separated the two germline ends. The CDR3 has 13 amino acids. This CDR3 reads CASSLGTGYEQYF. The CDR3, as DNA: TGTGCCAGCAGCTTGGGTACCGGCTACGAGCAGTACTTC.

The chain couples TRBV11-1 to TRBJ2-2; D may correspond to TRBD1 or TRBD2 (5 bases each). The CDR3 extends over 14 amino acids. Trimming removed 2 bases from V and 3 bases from J, with 7 bases in between. CDR1 is SGHAT and CDR2 is FQDESV in the germline V gene (reference sequence). CDR3 residues: CASSLRGYTGELFF. CDR3 in DNA: TGTGCCAGCAGCTTACGGGGCTACACCGGGGAGCTGTTTTTT.

This rearrangement joins TRBV10-3 to TRBJ1-2; unclear D gene. CDR1 is ENHRY, CDR2 SYGVKD, per germline. V was clipped by 0 bases and J by 2 bases, with 4 bases between them. This CDR3 has 13 residues. The CDR3 region is CAISESGNYGYTF. In nucleotides, the CDR3 is TGTGCCATCAGTGAGTCAGGGAACTATGGCTACACCTTC.

The chain couples TRBV6-1 to TRBJ1-1, with D uncertain. The V end lost 1 base, the J end lost 6 bases, and 6 bases lay between the germline ends. CDR3 length: 12 amino acids. Germline CDR1 is MNHNS and CDR2 is SASEGT. CDR3 region: CASSEGAPEAFF. The CDR3 nucleotides read TGTGCCAGCAGTGAAGGGGCCCCTGAAGCTTTCTTT.

The chain employs TRBV7-9 and TRBJ2-7; D perhaps matches TRBD2 (6 bases). The CDR3 totals 16 residues. CDR1 and CDR2 from the germline V gene are SEHNR and FQNEAQ (reference sequence). The V gene lost 0 bases and the J gene lost 2 bases, with 14 bases spanning the gap. CDR3 coding DNA: TGTGCCAGCAGCTTAGCCGTGGGCGGGGCCGCCTACGAGCAGTACTTC. It yields the protein CASSLAVGGAAYEQYF.

This chain joins TRBV27 and TRBJ1-2, with 7 nucleotides matching TRBD1. V lost 5 bases and J lost 5; bases outside the gene matches: 11. The V gene's germline CDR1 is MNHEY and CDR2 SMNVEV (reference sequence). This CDR3 comprises 15 residues. DNA for the CDR3: TGTGCCAGCAGTCGCCTGGGACAGTTCGAATATGGCTACACCTTC. This gives the protein CASSRLGQFEYGYTF.

This chain links TRBV7-9 with TRBJ2-6, with D unresolved. The CDR3 length is 16 residues. Trimming stripped 5 bases from V and 0 bases from J, with 11 bases between. Germline CDR1 and CDR2: SEHNR and FQNEAQ (reference sequence). CDR3 residues: CASSIRPSSGANVLTF. CDR3 sequence (DNA): TGTGCCAGCAGCATCCGACCGAGCTCTGGGGCCAACGTCCTGACTTTC.

The chain employs TRBV11-2 and TRBJ2-1; 8 nucleotides agree with TRBD2. This CDR3 is 14 amino acids long. The germline gives CDR1 SGHAT, CDR2 FQNNGV. Trimming cost V 4 bases and J 6 bases; bases outside gene matches: 5. CDR3 loop: CASSWALAGNEQFF. CDR3 sequence (DNA): TGTGCCAGCAGCTGGGCGCTAGCGGGCAATGAGCAGTTCTTC.

The chain is built from TRBV11-2 and TRBJ2-3; D gene uncertain. Germline V gives CDR1 SGHAT, CDR2 FQNNGV. V was trimmed by 1 base and J by 2 bases, leaving 16 bases between them. CDR3 length equals 17 residues. CDR3 sequence (DNA): TGTGCCAGCAGCTTAGCCGGGCGGCAACGATACACAGATACGCAGTATTTT. Its protein is CASSLAGRQRYTDTQYF.

The chain links TRBV2 to TRBJ1-2, with D perhaps matching TRBD1 (6 bases). The germline gives CDR1 SNHLY, CDR2 FYNNEI. The CDR3 is 14 residues long. V gave up 4 bases and J gave up 8 bases, with 17 bases separating them. As DNA, the CDR3 is TGTGCCAGCAGTGCAGGGGACCACCTGGGGGGCTACACCTTC. This gives the protein CASSAGDHLGGYTF.

The rearrangement uses TRBV6-5 and TRBJ1-6, with TRBD1 identical over 7 bases. Germline V CDR1 and CDR2: MNHEY, SVGAGI. The V and J ends lost 1 base and 6 bases, in that order; junction bases with no gene match: 6. The CDR3 covers 16 residues. DNA for the CDR3: TGTGCCAGCAGTTACTTCTCCGGGACAGCTAATTCACCCCTCCACTTT. It yields the protein CASSYFSGTANSPLHF.

The chain combines TRBV4-3 with TRBJ1-2; TRBD1 matches at 12 bases. Trimming took 1 base from V and 8 from J; bases not matched to a gene: 5. Germline values: CDR1 LGHNA, CDR2 YSLEER. CDR3 size: 15 residues. The CDR3 loop reads CASSQGTGTGGGYTF. The CDR3, as DNA: TGCGCCAGCAGCCAAGGAACCGGGACAGGGGGCGGCTACACCTTC.

The V call is TRBV6-5, the J call TRBJ2-5; a weak D match, TRBD2 (6 bases). This CDR3 contains 12 residues. Germline CDR1 MNHEY, CDR2 SVGAGI. V was cut by 6 bases and J by 7 bases, with 12 bases left in between. The CDR3 DNA reads as TGTGCCAGCAGGGGGGGAGTGACGACCCAGTACTTC. Amino acids: CASRGGVTTQYF.

V and J are TRBV7-2 and TRBJ2-1; 7 bases line up with TRBD1. Looked up from germline, CDR1 is SGHTA and CDR2 is FQGNSA. This CDR3 has 15 amino acids. The junction had 8 bases not matched to a gene; V was cut back by 5 bases and J by 4 bases. CDR3 loop: CASSLRGQLYNEQFF. The CDR3 coding sequence is TGTGCCAGCAGCCTCAGGGGACAGCTTTACAATGAGCAGTTCTTC.

The J gene is TRBJ1-1, the V gene TRBV7-8, with D uncertain. CDR3 length equals 13 residues. The germline V gene encodes CDR1 SGHVS and CDR2 FQNEAQ. V was pared by 6 bases and J by 8 bases, with 16 bases between. CDR3 residues: CASSTQRWTEAFF. CDR3 nucleotides: TGTGCCAGCAGTACTCAACGGTGGACCGAAGCTTTCTTT.

This clone was seen a handful of times. The V call is TRBV2, the J call TRBJ2-1, with 7 bases that match TRBD2. CDR3 length: 15 amino acids. The germline V gene has CDR1 SNHLY and CDR2 FYNNEI. The ends lost 6 bases at V and 9 bases at J; junction bases unmatched: 14. CDR3 protein: CASRSTAGVGGEQFF. CDR3 bases: TGTGCCAGCAGGAGTACTGCGGGGGTGGGCGGTGAGCAGTTCTTC.

V usage is TRBV7-9 and J usage is TRBJ1-4; no clear D. V lost 7 bases, J lost 8 bases, and 14 bases lay in between. The CDR3 totals 13 residues. Per germline, CDR1 SEHNR and CDR2 FQNEAQ (reference sequence). CDR3 in amino acids: CASINFEGEKLFF. The DNA for the CDR3 is TGTGCCAGCATCAACTTTGAGGGAGAAAAACTGTTTTTT.

This chain links TRBV4-1 with TRBJ2-7; 7 bases match TRBD2. Germline CDR1 is MGHRA and CDR2 is YSYEKL. The CDR3 consists of 15 residues. The junction had 8 bases not matched to a gene; V was cut back by 0 bases and J by 6 bases. CDR3 nucleotide sequence: TGCGCCAGCAGCCAAGACGCCAGCGGGGTAGGCGAGCAGTACTTC. Translating it yields CASSQDASGVGEQYF.

CDR3 sequence (DNA): TGTGCCAGCAGCGGATCCCTCTACGAGCAGTACTTC. The encoded protein is CASSGSLYEQYF. The chain has TRBV7-2 and TRBJ2-7, with D hard to call. This CDR3 is built from 12 residues. Trimming removed 5 bases from V and 3 bases from J, with 8 bases in between. Looked up from germline, CDR1 is SGHTA and CDR2 is FQGNSA.

The rearrangement links TRBV9 to TRBJ1-5; D call uncertain. Germline-derived CDR1 and CDR2 are SGDLS and YYNGEE. The ends were cut back, 4 bases at V and 4 bases at J, with 12 bases in the middle. This CDR3 comprises 14 residues. In nucleotides, the CDR3 is TGTGCCAGCAGCCTAGGTCGGGGAAATCAGCCCCAGCATTTT. The encoded protein is CASSLGRGNQPQHF.

This rearrangement joins TRBV10-2 to TRBJ1-1; tentatively, D is TRBD1 (5 bases). The V and J ends lost 6 bases and 6 bases respectively, with 14 bases between them. This CDR3 has 13 residues. Germline lookup yields CDR1 WSHSY and CDR2 SAAADI. As DNA, the CDR3 is TGCGCCAGCAGCGGGACCGAGGGCTCTGAAGCTTTCTTT. It yields the protein CASSGTEGSEAFF.

The genes are TRBV5-4 and TRBJ1-4; no reliable D call. V lost 0 bases to trimming and J lost 0 bases, with 15 bases between them. CDR1 and CDR2 (germline): SGHNT, YYREEE (reference sequence). CDR3 size: 18 residues. The CDR3 sequence is CASSLGASSPTTNEKLFF. CDR3 DNA: TGTGCCAGCAGCTTGGGGGCCTCATCCCCCACAACTAATGAAAAACTGTTTTTT.

The chain uses TRBV28 and TRBJ2-3; tentatively, D is TRBD2 (5 bases). Germline V CDR1 and CDR2: MDHEN, SYDVKM. The CDR3 contains 15 residues. Trimming cost V 6 bases and J 0 bases, with 13 bases left between them. In nucleotides, the CDR3 is TGTGCCAGCAGGTACGGACGGACTAGCACAGATACGCAGTATTTT. It translates to CASRYGRTSTDTQYF.

The genes are TRBV5-1 and TRBJ1-2; a weak D match, TRBD1 (6 bases). This CDR3 has 14 amino acids. Germline V lookup: CDR1 SGHRS, CDR2 YFSETQ. Trimming removed 1 base from V and 8 bases from J, with 15 bases in between. CDR3: CASSLWGDQGGYTF. The DNA of the CDR3 is TGCGCCAGCAGCTTGTGGGGGGACCAGGGGGGCTACACCTTC.